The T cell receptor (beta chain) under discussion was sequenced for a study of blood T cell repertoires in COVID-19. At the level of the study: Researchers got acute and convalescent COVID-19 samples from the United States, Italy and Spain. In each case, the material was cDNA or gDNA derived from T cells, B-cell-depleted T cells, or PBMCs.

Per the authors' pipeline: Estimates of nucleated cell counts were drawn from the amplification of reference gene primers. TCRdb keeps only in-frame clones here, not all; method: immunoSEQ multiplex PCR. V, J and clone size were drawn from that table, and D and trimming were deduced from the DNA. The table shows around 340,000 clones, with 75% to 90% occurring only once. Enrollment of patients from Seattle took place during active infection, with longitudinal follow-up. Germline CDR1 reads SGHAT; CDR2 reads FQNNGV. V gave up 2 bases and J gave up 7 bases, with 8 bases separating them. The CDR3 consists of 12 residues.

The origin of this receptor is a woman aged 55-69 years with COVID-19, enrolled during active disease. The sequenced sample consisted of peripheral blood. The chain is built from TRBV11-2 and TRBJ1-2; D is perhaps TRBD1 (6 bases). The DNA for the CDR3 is TGTGCCAGCAGCTTAATGACAGGTGGCTACACCTTC. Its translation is CASSLMTGGYTF.